What follows describes a single TCR beta chain. Authors' processing steps: Researchers report that nucleated cell counts were estimated from reference gene primer amplification. Sequenced by immunoSEQ multiplex PCR; TCRdb stores in-frame clones only, minus some. From that table come the V and J calls and clone size; the DNA was used to work out D and trimming. The sample records about 190,000 clones, roughly four fifths being singletons. This specimen belongs to a study of blood T cell repertoires in COVID-19. In the study overall: Samples came from the United States, Italy and Spain, spanning acute and convalescent COVID-19. The cDNA or gDNA used as material had been derived from T cells, B-cell-depleted T cells, or PBMCs.

Material: peripheral blood. This TCR came from a woman in her thirties or forties with acute or convalescent COVID-19.

The DNA of the CDR3 is TGTGCCAGCAGCGAAGGACAGGATGAAAAACTGTTTTTT. Protein: CASSEGQDEKLFF. This chain connects TRBV9 to TRBJ1-4; 7 bases are a match to TRBD1. Germline CDR1 SGDLS, CDR2 YYNGEE. The CDR3 runs 13 residues. V gave up 3 bases and J gave up 6 bases; unmatched junction bases: 2.